Shown below are 2 T cell receptor beta chains from a single sample sequenced in a study of tumor and adjacent non-tumor tissue in lung cancer (dated 2018 in TCRdb). The library relied on multiplex PCR. The instrument given in TCRdb is Illumina HiSeq 2500. TCRbeta libraries were constructed through three rounds of nested PCR with primers (Table S4) according to protocols adapted from ARM-PCR. TCRdb trimmed the raw reads at Q25, called clones with MiXCR and kept productive beta chains. Each entry merges the rows of one CDR3 protein and shows their most common DNA and genes. This sample is represented by over 40,000 distinct CDR3 sequences; approximately 60% of them were singletons. Around 19% of the sample belongs to the ten largest clones. RNA was isolated from bulk unsorted tissue, and RNA quality was assessed with a NanoDrop ND-1000 and an Agilent 2100. The normal lung samples consisted of distant non-tumor tissue collected more than 3 cm from the tumor edge.

Sequencing was done on a sample of distant non-tumor lung tissue. These TCRs come from a woman in her thirties or forties with non-small cell lung cancer.

On this clonotype itself: A much bigger clone sits one base away, suggesting this may be a read error. This chain connects TRBV20-1 to TRBJ2-7; D ambiguous. There are 11 residues in the CDR3. V was pared by 7 bases and J by 5 bases, with 12 bases between. Looked up from germline, CDR1 is DFQATT and CDR2 is SNEGSKA (reference sequence). The DNA of the CDR3 is TGCAGTGTTCCGGTGTACGACGAGCAGTACTTC. Its protein product is CSVPVYDEQYF.

On this clonotype: The junction departs from the called germline gene at one end, perhaps through a read error. The rearrangement uses TRBV5-6 and TRBJ2-7, with TRBD2 as a possible D gene (6 bases). The CDR3 has 14 residues. The germline CDR1 and CDR2 sequences are SGHDT and YYEEEE. CDR3 DNA sequence: TGTGCCAGCAGCTTGACGGGGGTTACCTACGAGCGGTACTTC. Its protein product is CASSLTGVTYERYF.